A single sample gave rise to the 6 T cell receptor beta chains below, sequenced in a study of T-cell reconstitution after alpha-beta-depleted transplantation in children. A TCRbeta library incorporating unique molecular identifiers was prepared. TCRdb reanalysed the PCR reads using MiXCR and keeps one entry per CDR3 protein. This sample carries about 200,000 distinct CDR3 sequences, about 14% of them seen once, and the ten largest clones take around 13%. Source: PBMCs from the stem cell graft donor, taken from the stem cell graft. These receptors were obtained from a human donor who donated a stem cell graft to a child with acute lymphoblastic leukemia.

The rearrangement joins TRBV6-1 to TRBJ2-2; D ambiguous. The CDR3 runs to 13 residues. The V end was cut by 2 bases, the J end by 6 bases, with 7 bases between. CDR1 and CDR2 (germline): MNHNS, SASEGT. This CDR3 reads CASSESRPGELFF. The CDR3 DNA reads TGTGCCAGCAGTGAATCCAGACCCGGGGAGCTGTTTTTT.

This clonotype occurred many times. The CDR3 spells CASSQEVLAILNEQFF. The DNA of the CDR3 is TGTGCCAGCAGCCAAGAGGTACTAGCGATCTTAAATGAGCAGTTCTTC. This chain uses TRBV3-1 with TRBJ2-1, with 7 positions matching TRBD2. In germline, CDR1 is LGHDT, CDR2 YNNKEL (reference sequence). The CDR3 consists of 16 residues. J was trimmed by 7 bases and V by 0 bases; bases with no gene match: 9.

This clonotype was counted many times. The chain's CDR3 is CASKTVGGGTETQYF. The DNA of the CDR3 is TGTGCCAGCAAAACCGTCGGAGGGGGGACAGAGACCCAGTACTTC. The J gene is TRBJ2-5, the V gene TRBV6-2 or TRBV6-3, with D perhaps assigned TRBD1 or TRBD2 (6 bases each). Germline V lookup: CDR1 MNHEY, CDR2 SVGEGT. The CDR3 is 15 amino acids. Between the trimmed V and J ends, which lost 7 bases and 4 bases, there was a span of 19 bases.

Remarks on this clonotype: This is likely a read error, given that the CDR3 carries no conserved phenylalanine or tryptophan at its end. The chain employs TRBV4-1 and TRBJ2-1; 10 bases agree with TRBD2. The trim removed 4 bases at V and 9 bases at J, leaving 9 bases unmatched. The CDR3 is 15 amino acids. Germline lookup yields CDR1 MGHRA and CDR2 YSYEKL. The DNA of the CDR3 is TGCGCCAGCAGCCCAGCGGGAGGGTGGGCGAGTGAGCAGTTCTTG. As protein: CASSPAGGWASEQFL.

This sequence joins TRBV5-1 and TRBJ1-1; TRBD1 matches 8 bases. Trimming cost V 7 bases and J 11 bases; bases outside gene matches: 10. The CDR3 has 12 amino acids. From germline, CDR1 is SGHRS and CDR2 YFSETQ. The CDR3 DNA sequence: TGCGCCAGCGGCCCCGGACAGGGAGACGCTTTCTTT. It codes for CASGPGQGDAFF.

As for this clonotype: Since a much larger clone is just one base distant, this may be a read error. The rearrangement joins TRBV5-1 to TRBJ2-3, with D perhaps matching TRBD2 (6 bases). Germline CDR1 is SGHRS and CDR2 is YFSETQ. The CDR3 has 15 residues. The CDR3 DNA reads TGCGCCAGAAGCTTGGTTGCGGGAAGCACAGATACGCAGTATTTT. This translates into CARSLVAGSTDTQYF.